This T cell receptor (beta chain) was captured in a study of T-cell memory formation after mild COVID-19. Points from the study as a whole: The main location of contracting CD4+ clones was CM and EM, and that of contracting CD8+ clones was EMRA.

TCRdb called the 5' RACE reads again in MiXCR, with one record for every CDR3 protein. Among around 390,000 distinct CDR3 sequences listed, about 15% were seen once. This CDR3 has 15 amino acids. The ends lost 3 bases at V and 2 bases at J; junction bases unmatched: 5. Germline V gives CDR1 MDHEN, CDR2 SYDVKM. As regards this clonotype: Its antigen is currently unknown.

Sample: PBMCs or a T cell subset sorted from them (not recorded which). The receptor comes from a man in his late teens or twenties who had mild COVID-19 (a few samples of this study predate the infection). Cell type and time point are not known. The V gene is TRBV28, the J gene TRBJ1-2, with 8 bases matching TRBD1. CDR3 sequence reads: CASSFGDRPNYGYTF. CDR3 nucleotides: TGTGCCAGCAGTTTTGGGGACAGGCCCAACTATGGCTACACCTTC.